This T cell receptor beta chain was captured by sequencing in a study of molecular identifiers for immune sequencing clone quantification. Study observations and caveats: Jurkat TCR RNA from one cell was spiked into about a million naive cells, and it was reportedly detectable there. Whereas clones above 20 RNA copies held under 1% of naive-cell molecules, they held over 97% of effector molecules.

Generation of bulk TCR libraries relied on previously described methods and listed TCR primers. MiXCR, applied by TCRdb to the PCR reads, yields one record per CDR3 protein. The profile shows some 100,000 distinct CDR3 sequences, 15% to 20% of them singletons. This clonotype was recorded at least ten times. Its antigen is unidentified. Sorting was used to obtain naive CD8 T cells (CD8+CD4-CCR7+CD45RA+). V shed 2 bases and J shed 4 bases, with 7 bases lying between them. The CDR3 loop spans 13 amino acids. Germline V gene sequence: CDR1 SGHVS, CDR2 FNYEAQ. The sequence was collected from a human donor in good health. Some libraries in this study had Jurkat cell RNA spiked in. The J gene is TRBJ2-3, the V gene TRBV7-6; unclear D gene. The specimen was naive CD8+ T cells from blood, with Jurkat cell RNA spiked in. The subset: FACS-sorted CD8+CD4-CCR7+CD45RA+ naive T cells. CDR3 in amino acids: CASSLSESDTQYF. The CDR3 DNA sequence: TGTGCCAGCAGCTTATCTGAATCAGATACGCAGTATTTT.